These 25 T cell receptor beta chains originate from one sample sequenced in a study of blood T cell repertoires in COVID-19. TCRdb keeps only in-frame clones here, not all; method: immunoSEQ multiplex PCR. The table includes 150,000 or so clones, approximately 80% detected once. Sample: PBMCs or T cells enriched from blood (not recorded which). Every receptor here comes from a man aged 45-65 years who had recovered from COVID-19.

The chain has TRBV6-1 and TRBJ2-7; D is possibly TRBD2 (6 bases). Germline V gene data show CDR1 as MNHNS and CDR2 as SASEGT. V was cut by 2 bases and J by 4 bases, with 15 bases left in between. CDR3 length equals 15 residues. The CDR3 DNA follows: TGTGCCAGCAGTGAACTTCTGGGAGGCCCGTACGAGCAGTACTTC. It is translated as CASSELLGGPYEQYF.

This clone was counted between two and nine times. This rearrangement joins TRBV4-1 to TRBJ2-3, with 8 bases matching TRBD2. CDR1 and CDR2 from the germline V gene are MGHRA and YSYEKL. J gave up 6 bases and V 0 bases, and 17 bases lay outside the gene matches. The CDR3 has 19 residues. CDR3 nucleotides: TGCGCCAGCAGCCAAGATTGGTCGGGTTCGGGGGGGCCCACGGATACGCAGTATTTT. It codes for CASSQDWSGSGGPTDTQYF.

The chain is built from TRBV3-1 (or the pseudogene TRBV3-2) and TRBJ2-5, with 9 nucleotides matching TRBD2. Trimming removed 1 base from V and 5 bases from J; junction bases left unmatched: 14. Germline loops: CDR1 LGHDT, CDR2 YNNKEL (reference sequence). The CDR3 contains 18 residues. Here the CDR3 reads CASSQVVAGGIGGETQYF. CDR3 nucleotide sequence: TGTGCCAGCAGCCAAGTCGTGGCGGGAGGGATCGGTGGGGAGACCCAGTACTTC.

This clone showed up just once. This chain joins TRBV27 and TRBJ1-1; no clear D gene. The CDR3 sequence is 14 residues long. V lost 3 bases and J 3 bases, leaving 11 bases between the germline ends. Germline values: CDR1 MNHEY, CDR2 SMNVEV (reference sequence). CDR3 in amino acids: CASSFFGRDTEAFF. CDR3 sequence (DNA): TGTGCCAGCAGTTTCTTCGGGAGGGACACTGAAGCTTTCTTT.

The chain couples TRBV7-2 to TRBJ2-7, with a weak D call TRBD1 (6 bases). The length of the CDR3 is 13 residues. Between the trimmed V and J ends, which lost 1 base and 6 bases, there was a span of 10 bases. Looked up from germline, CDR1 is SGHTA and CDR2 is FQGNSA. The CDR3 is CASSLVQGIEQYF. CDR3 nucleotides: TGTGCCAGCAGCTTAGTGCAGGGGATCGAGCAGTACTTC.

The CDR3 spells CASSPDTLGAFF. The CDR3 region has the DNA TGTGCCAGCTCACCCGACACCCTGGGAGCTTTCTTT. The chain recombines TRBV18 with TRBJ1-1; D is undetermined. With 3 bases removed from V and 10 bases from J, the gap between germline ends came to 12 bases. The germline V gene has CDR1 KGHSH and CDR2 LQKENI. The CDR3 covers 12 residues.

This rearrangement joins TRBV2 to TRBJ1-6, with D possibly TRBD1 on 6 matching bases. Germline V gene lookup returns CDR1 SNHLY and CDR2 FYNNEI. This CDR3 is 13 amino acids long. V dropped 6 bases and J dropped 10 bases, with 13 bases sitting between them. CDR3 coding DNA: TGTGCCAGCAGGGACAGCGGAGGATCACCCCTCCACTTT. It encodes CASRDSGGSPLHF.

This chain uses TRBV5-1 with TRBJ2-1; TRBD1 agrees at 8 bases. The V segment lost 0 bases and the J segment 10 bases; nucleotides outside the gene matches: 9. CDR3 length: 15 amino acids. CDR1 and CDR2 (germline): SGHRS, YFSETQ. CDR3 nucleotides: TGCGCCAGCAGCTTGGGAGACAGGGGTTCGATGGAGCAGTTCTTC. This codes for CASSLGDRGSMEQFF. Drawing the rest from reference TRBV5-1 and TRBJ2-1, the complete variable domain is KAGVTQTPRYLIKTRGQQVTLSCSPISGHRSVSWYQQTPGQGLQFLFEYFSETQRNKGNFPGRFSGRQFSNSRSEMNVSTLELGDSALYLCASSLGDRGSMEQFFGPGTRLTVL.

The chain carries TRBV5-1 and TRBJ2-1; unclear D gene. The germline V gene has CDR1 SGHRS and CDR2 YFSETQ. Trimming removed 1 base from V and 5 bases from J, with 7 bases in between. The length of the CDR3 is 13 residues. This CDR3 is CASSLIPDNEQFF. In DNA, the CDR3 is TGCGCCAGCAGCTTGATCCCGGACAATGAGCAGTTCTTC.

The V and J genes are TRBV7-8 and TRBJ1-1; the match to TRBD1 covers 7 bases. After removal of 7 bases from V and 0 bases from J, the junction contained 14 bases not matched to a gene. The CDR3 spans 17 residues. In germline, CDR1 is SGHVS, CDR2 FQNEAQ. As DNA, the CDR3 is TGTGCCAGCATCCCTCTAGTAGGGGGCGTGTTGAACACTGAAGCTTTCTTT. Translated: CASIPLVGGVLNTEAFF.

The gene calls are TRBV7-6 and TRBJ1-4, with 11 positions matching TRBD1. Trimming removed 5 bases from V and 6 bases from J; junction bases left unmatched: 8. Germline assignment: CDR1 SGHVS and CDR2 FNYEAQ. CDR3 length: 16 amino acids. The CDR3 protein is CASSPGQGALDEKLFF. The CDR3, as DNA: TGTGCCAGCAGCCCTGGACAGGGGGCCCTCGATGAAAAACTGTTTTTT. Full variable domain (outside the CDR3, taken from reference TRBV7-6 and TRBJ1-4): GAGVSQSPRYKVTKRGQDVALRCDPISGHVSLYWYRQALGQGPEFLTYFNYEAQQDKSGLPNDRFSAERPEGSISTLTIQRTEQRDSAMYRCASSPGQGALDEKLFFGSGTQLSVL.

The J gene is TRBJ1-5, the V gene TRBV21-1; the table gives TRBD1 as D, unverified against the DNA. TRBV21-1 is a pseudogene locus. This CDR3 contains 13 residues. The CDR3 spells CASSKGAGNYLHF. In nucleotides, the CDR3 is TGTGCCAGCAGCAAAGGGGCAGGGAATTATTTGCATTTT.

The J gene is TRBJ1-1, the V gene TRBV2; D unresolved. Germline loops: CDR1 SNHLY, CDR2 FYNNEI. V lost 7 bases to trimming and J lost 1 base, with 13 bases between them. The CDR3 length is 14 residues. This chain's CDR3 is CASTTQGRNTEAFF. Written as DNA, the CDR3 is TGTGCCAGCACCACGCAAGGGAGGAACACTGAAGCTTTCTTT.

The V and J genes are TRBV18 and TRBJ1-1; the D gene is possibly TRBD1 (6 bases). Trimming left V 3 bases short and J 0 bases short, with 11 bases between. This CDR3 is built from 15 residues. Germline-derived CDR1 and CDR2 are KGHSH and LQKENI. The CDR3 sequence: CASSPWDNMNTEAFF. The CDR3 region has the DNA TGTGCCAGCTCACCCTGGGACAACATGAACACTGAAGCTTTCTTT.

CDR3 residues: CASSQDRGGTPLHF. Here the CDR3 DNA reads TGTGCCAGCAGCCAAGATCGGGGAGGGACACCCCTCCACTTT. The chain combines TRBV3-1 (or the pseudogene TRBV3-2) with TRBJ1-6, with unresolved D. Germline-derived CDR1 and CDR2 are LGHDT and YNNKEL (reference sequence). The CDR3 has 14 residues. The V end lost 0 bases, the J end lost 11 bases, and 11 bases lay between the germline ends.

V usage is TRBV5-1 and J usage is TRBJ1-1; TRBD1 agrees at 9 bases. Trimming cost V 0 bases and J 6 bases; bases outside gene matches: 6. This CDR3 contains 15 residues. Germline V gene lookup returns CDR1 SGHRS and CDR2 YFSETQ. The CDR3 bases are TGCGCCAGCAGCTTGGATCAACAGGGGGCGGCTGAAGCTTTCTTT. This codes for CASSLDQQGAAEAFF.

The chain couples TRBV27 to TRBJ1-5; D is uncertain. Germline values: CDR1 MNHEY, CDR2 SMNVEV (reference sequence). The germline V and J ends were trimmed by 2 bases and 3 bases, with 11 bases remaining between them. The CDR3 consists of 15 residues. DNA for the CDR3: TGTGCCAGCAGTTTAGTGGGCACCTACAATCAGCCCCAGCATTTT. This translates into CASSLVGTYNQPQHF.

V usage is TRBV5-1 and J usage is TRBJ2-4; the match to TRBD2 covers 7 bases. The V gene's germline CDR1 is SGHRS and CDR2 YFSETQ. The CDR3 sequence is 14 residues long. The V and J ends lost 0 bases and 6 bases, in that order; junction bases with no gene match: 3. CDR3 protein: CASSLGVAGNIQYF. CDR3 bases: TGCGCCAGCAGCTTGGGGGTAGCGGGAAACATTCAGTACTTC.

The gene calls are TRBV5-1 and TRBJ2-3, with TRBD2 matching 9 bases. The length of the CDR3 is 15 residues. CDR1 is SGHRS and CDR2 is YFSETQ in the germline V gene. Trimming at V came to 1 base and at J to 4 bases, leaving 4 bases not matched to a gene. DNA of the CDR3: TGCGCCAGCAGCTTGCCGCGGGGGGGCGCAGATACGCAGTATTTT. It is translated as CASSLPRGGADTQYF.

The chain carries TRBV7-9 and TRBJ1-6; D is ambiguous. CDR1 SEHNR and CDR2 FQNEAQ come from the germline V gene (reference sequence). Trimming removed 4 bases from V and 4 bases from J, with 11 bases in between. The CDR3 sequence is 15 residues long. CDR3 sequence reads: CASSSLTGYNSPLHF. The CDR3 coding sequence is TGTGCCAGCAGCTCGCTGACGGGGTATAATTCACCCCTCCACTTT.

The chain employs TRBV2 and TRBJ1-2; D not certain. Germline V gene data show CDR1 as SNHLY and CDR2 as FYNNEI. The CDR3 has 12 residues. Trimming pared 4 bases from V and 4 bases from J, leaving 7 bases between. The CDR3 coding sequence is TGTGCCAGCAGTGTGGGCGCCTATGGCTACACCTTC. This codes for CASSVGAYGYTF.

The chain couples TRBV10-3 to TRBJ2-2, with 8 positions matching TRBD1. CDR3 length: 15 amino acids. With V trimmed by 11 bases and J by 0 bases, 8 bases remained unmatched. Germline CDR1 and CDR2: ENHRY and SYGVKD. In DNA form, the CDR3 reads TGTGCCGTGAGCCCCAGGGGGCCGAACACCGGGGAGCTGTTTTTT. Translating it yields CAVSPRGPNTGELFF.

The CDR3 loop reads CASSVEHMSEKLFF. The CDR3 region has the DNA TGTGCCAGCAGCGTAGAACATATGTCGGAAAAACTGTTTTTT. The chain carries TRBV9 and TRBJ1-4, with D unresolved. Trimming removed 0 bases from V and 8 bases from J, with 11 bases in between. The CDR3 spans 14 residues. Germline V lookup: CDR1 SGDLS, CDR2 YYNGEE.

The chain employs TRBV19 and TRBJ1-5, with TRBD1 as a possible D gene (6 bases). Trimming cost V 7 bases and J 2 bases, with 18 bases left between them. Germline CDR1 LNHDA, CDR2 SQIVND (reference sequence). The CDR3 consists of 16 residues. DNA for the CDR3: TGTGCCAGTATCGCCTTAACAGGGTTAGGCAATCAGCCCCAGCATTTT. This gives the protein CASIALTGLGNQPQHF. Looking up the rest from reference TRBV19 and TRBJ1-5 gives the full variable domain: DGGITQSPKYLFRKEGQNVTLSCEQNLNHDAMYWYRQDPGQGLRLIYYSQIVNDFQKGDIAEGYSVSREKKESFPLTVTSAQKNPTAFYLCASIALTGLGNQPQHFGDGTRLSIL.

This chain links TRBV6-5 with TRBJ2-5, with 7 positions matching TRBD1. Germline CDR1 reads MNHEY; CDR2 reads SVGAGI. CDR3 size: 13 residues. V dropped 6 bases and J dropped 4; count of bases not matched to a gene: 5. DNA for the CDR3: TGTGCCAGCAGGAAACAGGGGTCAGAGACCCAGTACTTC. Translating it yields CASRKQGSETQYF.